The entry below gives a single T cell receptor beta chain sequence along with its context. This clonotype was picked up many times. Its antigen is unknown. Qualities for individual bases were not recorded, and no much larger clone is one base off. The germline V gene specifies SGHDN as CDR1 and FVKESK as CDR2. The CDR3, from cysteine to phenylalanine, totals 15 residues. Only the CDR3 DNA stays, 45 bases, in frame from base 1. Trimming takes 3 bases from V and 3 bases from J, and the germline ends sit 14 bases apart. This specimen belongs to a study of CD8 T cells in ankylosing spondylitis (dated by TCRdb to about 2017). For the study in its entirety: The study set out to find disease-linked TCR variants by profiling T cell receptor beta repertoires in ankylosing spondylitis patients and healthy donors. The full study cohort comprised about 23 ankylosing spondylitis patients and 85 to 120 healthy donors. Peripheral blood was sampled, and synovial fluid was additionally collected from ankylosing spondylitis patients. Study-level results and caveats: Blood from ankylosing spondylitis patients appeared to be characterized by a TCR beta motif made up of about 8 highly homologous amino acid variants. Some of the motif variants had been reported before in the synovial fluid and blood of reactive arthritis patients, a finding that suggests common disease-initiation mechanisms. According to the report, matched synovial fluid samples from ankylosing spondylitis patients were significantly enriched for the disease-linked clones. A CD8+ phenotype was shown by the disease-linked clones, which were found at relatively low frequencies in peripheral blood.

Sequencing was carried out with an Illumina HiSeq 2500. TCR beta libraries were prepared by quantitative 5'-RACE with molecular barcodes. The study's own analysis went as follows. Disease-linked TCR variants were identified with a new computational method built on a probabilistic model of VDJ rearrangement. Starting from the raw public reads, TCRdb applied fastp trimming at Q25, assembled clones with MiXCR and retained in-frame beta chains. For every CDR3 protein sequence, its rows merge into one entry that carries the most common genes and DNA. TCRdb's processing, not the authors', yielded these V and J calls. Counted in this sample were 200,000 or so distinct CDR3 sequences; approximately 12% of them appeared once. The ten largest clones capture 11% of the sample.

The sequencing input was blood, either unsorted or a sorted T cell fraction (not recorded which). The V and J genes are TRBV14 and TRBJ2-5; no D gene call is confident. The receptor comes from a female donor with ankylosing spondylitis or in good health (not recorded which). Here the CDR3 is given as CASSQIGSWEETQYF. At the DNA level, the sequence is TGTGCCAGCAGCCAGATAGGTTCTTGGGAAGAGACCCAGTACTTC.